The rows below give T cell receptor beta chains drawn from one sample of a study of CD8+ T cells in alopecia areata. The data were produced by immunoSEQ multiplex PCR, yet TCRdb's version contains in-frame clones alone and is incomplete. The sample lists roughly 200,000 clones, over 55% seen once, with around 1.6% in the top ten. The sequences come from CD4+ T cells sorted from blood, collected at week 0. These receptors all stem from a human donor with alopecia areata. The CDR3 runs from the conserved cysteine through the conserved F or W. Fields, in order: D gene, clone size, J gene, V gene, CDR3 DNA, CDR3 protein. D genes are given only for firm matches. Not every row has a clone size; where given, it reads once, few, many or a size class.

TRBD1	.	TRBJ1-2	TRBV12-5	TGTGCTAGTGGTTTGTACGGACAGGGTGATGGCTACACCTTC	CASGLYGQGDGYTF
TRBD2	.	TRBJ2-1	TRBV12-5	TGTGCTAGTGGTTTACTAGCGGGGGGAAATGAGCAGTTCTTC	CASGLLAGGNEQFF
TRBD1	.	TRBJ1-2	TRBV27	TGTGCCAGCAGTGAACAAGGACAGGGCTATGGCTACACCTTC	CASSEQGQGYGYTF
.	few	TRBJ2-5	TRBV29-1	TGCAGCGCCGACGGGGGTCAAGAGACCCAGTACTTC	CSADGGQETQYF
.	.	TRBJ2-7	TRBV2	TGTGCCAGCAGTGATGGGTCTTACGAGCAGTACTTC	CASSDGSYEQYF
.	.	TRBJ1-6	TRBV13	TGTGCCAGCAGCCTCGGGCAGTCTAATTCACCCCTCCACTTT	CASSLGQSNSPLHF
TRBD2	once	TRBJ2-3	TRBV2	TGTGCCAGCAACCGGGGACTAGCGGGAGGCGATACGCAGTATTTT	CASNRGLAGGDTQYF
.	.	TRBJ2-7	TRBV29-1	TGCAGCGTTGCGCGGGACAGAATCTACGAGCAGTACTTC	CSVARDRIYEQYF
.	.	TRBJ1-1	TRBV29-1	TGCAGCGTTGAAGGTGGCAGGGGCGCTTCTGAAGCTTTCTTT	CSVEGGRGASEAFF
TRBD2	.	TRBJ2-5	TRBV29-1	TGCAGCGTTGAAGATCCAATAGCGGGGGTCCAAGAGACCCAGTACTTC	CSVEDPIAGVQETQYF
.	.	TRBJ1-1	TRBV27	TGTGCCAGCAGTTTATACGGAGTCGGAAACTCTGAAGCTTTCTTT	CASSLYGVGNSEAFF
.	.	TRBJ1-2	TRBV12-5	TGTGCTAGTGGTTTACAGGGAGTCTATGGCTACACCTTC	CASGLQGVYGYTF
TRBD1	.	TRBJ2-3	TRBV6-1	TGTGCCAGCGGTACGGGACAGGAAAACACAGATACGCAGTATTTT	CASGTGQENTDTQYF
.	.	TRBJ2-7	TRBV10-3	TGTGCCATCAGCTCGGGCCAGGGGTCCTACGAGCAGTACTTC	CAISSGQGSYEQYF
TRBD1	.	TRBJ1-2	TRBV29-1	TGCAGCGTTGAAAATAAAGGGACAGGGCCTGACTACACCTTC	CSVENKGTGPDYTF
TRBD2	.	TRBJ2-3	TRBV15	TGTGCCACCAGCAGAGATCGGGGACTAGCAGCAGATACGCAGTATTTT	CATSRDRGLAADTQYF
.	.	TRBJ2-3	TRBV29-1	TGCAGTGTACGACCGAGACAGACAGATACGCAGTATTTT	CSVRPRQTDTQYF
TRBD1	once	TRBJ1-6	TRBV7-2	TGTGCCAGCAGCCCATGGGACAGGGGGAATTCACCCCTCCACTTT	CASSPWDRGNSPLHF
.	many	TRBJ2-1	TRBV6-6	TGTGCCAGCAGTTATGGGGGCCGCAATGAGCAGTTCTTC	CASSYGGRNEQFF
.	.	TRBJ1-4	TRBV15	TGTGCCACCAGCAGAGATGTCAGGGCAGATGAAAAACTGTTTTTT	CATSRDVRADEKLFF
.	.	TRBJ2-3	TRBV2	TGTGCCAGCAGTGACAATTGGGCAGCCACAGATACGCAGTATTTT	CASSDNWAATDTQYF
TRBD1	.	TRBJ2-1	TRBV9	TGTGCCAGCAGCATGACAGGGGTCTACAATGAGCAGTTCTTC	CASSMTGVYNEQFF
TRBD2	.	TRBJ2-1	TRBV7-6	TGTGCCAGCAGCCCGACAAGGACTAGCGGGGACAATGAGCAGTTCTTC	CASSPTRTSGDNEQFF